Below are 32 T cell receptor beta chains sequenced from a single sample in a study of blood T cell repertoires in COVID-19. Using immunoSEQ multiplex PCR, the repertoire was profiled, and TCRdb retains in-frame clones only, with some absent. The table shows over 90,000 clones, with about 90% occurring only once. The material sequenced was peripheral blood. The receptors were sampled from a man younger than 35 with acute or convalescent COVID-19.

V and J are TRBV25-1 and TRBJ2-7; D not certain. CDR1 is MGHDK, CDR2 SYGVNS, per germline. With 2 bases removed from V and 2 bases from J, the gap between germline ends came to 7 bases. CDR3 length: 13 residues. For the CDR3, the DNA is TGTGCCAGCAGTGAACCAGGCCCCTACGAGCAGTACTTC. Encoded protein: CASSEPGPYEQYF.

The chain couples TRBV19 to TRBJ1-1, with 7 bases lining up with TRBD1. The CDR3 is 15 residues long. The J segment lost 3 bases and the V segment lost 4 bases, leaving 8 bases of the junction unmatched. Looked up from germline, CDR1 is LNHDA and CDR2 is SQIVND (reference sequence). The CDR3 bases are TGTGCCAGTAGTAGGGGGATAGGGGGCTACACTGAAGCTTTCTTT. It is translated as CASSRGIGGYTEAFF.

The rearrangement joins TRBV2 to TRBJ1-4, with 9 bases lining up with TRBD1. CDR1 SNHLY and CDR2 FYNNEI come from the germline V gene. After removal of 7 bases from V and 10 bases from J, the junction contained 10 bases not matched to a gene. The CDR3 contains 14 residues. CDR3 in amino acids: CASKSGTGPSKLFF. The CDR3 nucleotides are TGTGCCAGCAAGTCCGGGACAGGGCCTTCAAAACTGTTTTTT.

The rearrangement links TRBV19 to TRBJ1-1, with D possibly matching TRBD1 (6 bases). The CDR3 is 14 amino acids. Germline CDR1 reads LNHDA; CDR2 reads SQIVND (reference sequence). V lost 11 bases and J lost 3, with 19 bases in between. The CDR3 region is CAEITGQLHTEAFF. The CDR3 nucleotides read TGTGCCGAGATTACTGGACAGCTCCACACTGAAGCTTTCTTT.

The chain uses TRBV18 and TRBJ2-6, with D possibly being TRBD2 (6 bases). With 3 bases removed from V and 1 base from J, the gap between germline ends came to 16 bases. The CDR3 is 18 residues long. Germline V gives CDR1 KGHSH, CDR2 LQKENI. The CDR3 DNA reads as TGTGCCAGCTCACCGGACTACTTACGGGGGTCTGGGGCCAACGTCCTGACTTTC. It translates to CASSPDYLRGSGANVLTF.

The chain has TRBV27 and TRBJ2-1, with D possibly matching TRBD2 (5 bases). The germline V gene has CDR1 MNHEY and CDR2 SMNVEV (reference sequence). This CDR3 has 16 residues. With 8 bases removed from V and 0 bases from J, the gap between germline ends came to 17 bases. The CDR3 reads CASQKGSGGSYNEQFF. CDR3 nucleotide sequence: TGTGCCAGCCAAAAAGGAAGCGGAGGCTCCTACAATGAGCAGTTCTTC.

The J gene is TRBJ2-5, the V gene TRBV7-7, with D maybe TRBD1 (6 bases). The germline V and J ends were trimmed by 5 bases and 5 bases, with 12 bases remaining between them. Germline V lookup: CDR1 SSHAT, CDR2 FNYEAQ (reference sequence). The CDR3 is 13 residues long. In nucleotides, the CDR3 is TGTGCCAGCAGCCTCAGGGGCAGTGAGACCCAGTACTTC. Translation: CASSLRGSETQYF. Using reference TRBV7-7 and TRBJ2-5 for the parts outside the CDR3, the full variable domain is GAGVSQSPRYKVTKRGQDVTLRCDPISSHATLYWYQQALGQGPEFLTYFNYEAQPDKSGLPSDRFSAERPEGSISTLTIQRTEQRDSAMYRCASSLRGSETQYFGPGTRLLVL.

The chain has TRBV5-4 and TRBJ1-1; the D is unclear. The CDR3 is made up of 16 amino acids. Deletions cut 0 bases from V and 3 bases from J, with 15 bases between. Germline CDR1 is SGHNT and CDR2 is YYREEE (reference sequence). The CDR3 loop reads CASSLVGRRDYTEAFF. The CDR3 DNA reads TGTGCCAGCAGCTTGGTGGGTCGGCGAGACTACACTGAAGCTTTCTTT.

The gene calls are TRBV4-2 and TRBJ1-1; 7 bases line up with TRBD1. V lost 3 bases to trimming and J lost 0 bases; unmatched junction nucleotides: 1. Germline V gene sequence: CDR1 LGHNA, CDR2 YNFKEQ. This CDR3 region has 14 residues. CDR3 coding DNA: TGTGCCAGCAGCCAGGGGACAGTGAACACTGAAGCTTTCTTT. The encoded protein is CASSQGTVNTEAFF.

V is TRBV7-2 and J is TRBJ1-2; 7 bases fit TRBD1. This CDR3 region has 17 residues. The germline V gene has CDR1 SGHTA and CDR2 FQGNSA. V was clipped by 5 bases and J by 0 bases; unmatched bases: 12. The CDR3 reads CASSANIGTDSNYGYTF. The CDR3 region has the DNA TGTGCCAGCAGCGCTAACATAGGGACAGACTCTAACTATGGCTACACCTTC.

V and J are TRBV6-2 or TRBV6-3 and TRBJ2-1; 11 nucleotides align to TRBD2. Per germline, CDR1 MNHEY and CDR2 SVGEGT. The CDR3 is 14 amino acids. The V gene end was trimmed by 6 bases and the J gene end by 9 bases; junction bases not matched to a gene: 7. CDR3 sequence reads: CASSEGLAAGEQFF. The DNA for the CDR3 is TGTGCCAGCAGCGAGGGACTAGCGGCAGGTGAGCAGTTCTTC.

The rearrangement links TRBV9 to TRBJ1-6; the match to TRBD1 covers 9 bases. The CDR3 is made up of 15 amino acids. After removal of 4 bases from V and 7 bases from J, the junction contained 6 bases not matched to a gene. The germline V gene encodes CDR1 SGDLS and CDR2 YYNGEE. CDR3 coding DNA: TGTGCCAGCAGCCCGGGACAGGGAAACAATTCACCCCTCCACTTT. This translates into CASSPGQGNNSPLHF.

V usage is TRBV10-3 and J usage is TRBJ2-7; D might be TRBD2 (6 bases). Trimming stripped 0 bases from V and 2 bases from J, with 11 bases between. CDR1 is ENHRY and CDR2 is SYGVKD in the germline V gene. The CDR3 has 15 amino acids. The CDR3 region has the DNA TGTGCCATCAGTGAGTCGCGGGGTTCGGCCTACGAGCAGTACTTC. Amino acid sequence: CAISESRGSAYEQYF.

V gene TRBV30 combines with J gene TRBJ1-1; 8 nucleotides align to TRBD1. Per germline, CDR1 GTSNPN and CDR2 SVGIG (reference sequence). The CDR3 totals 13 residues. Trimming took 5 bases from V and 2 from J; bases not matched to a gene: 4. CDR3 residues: CAWETGVNTEAFF. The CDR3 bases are TGTGCCTGGGAGACAGGGGTAAACACTGAAGCTTTCTTT.

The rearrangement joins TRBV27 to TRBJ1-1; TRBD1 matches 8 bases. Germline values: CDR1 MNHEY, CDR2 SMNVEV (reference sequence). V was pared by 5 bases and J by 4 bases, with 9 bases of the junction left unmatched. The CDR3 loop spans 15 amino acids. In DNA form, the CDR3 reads TGTGCCAGCAGTCCTGGACAGGGAGGGGCCACTGAAGCTTTCTTT. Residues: CASSPGQGGATEAFF.

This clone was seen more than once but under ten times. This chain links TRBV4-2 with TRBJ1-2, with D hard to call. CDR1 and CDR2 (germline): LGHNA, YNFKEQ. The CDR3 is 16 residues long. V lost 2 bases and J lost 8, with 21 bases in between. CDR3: CASSQIPDTQIYGYTF. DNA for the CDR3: TGTGCCAGCAGCCAAATCCCAGACACCCAAATCTACGGCTACACCTTC.

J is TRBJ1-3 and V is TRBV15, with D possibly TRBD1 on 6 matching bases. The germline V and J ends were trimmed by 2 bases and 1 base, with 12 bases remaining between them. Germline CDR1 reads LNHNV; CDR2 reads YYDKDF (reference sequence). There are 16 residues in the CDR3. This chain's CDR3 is CATSRTFRGSGNTIYF. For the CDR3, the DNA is TGTGCCACCAGCAGAACGTTCAGGGGATCTGGAAACACCATATATTTT.

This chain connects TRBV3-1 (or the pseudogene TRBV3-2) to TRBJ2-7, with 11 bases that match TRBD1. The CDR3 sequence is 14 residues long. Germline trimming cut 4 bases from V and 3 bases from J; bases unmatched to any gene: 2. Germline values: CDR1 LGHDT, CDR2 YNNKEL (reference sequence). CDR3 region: CASSRTGGIYEQYF. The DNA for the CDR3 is TGTGCCAGCAGCCGGACAGGGGGCATCTACGAGCAGTACTTC.

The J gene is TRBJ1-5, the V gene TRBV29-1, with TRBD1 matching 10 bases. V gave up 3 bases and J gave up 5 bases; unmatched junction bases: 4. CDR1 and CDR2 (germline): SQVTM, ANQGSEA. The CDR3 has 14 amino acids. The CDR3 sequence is CSVEGQGKDQPQHF. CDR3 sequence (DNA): TGCAGCGTTGAGGGACAGGGGAAGGATCAGCCCCAGCATTTT.

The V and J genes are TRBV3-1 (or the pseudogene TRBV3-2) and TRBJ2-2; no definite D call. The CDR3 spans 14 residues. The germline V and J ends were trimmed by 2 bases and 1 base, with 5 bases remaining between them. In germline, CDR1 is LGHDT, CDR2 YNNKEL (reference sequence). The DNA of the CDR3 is TGTGCCAGCAGCCAACTGAGGAACACCGGGGAGCTGTTTTTT. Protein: CASSQLRNTGELFF.

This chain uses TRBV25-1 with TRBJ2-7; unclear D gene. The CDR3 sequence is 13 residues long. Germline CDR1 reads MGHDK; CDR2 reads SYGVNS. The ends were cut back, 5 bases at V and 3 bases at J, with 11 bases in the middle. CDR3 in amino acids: CASSPIRSYEQYF. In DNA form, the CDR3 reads TGTGCCAGCAGTCCAATTAGGAGCTACGAGCAGTACTTC.

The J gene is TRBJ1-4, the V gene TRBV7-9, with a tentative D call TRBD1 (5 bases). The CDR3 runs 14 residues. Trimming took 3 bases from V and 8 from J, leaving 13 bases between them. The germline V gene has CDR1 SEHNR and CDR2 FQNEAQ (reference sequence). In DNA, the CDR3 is TGTGCCAGCAGCTTGGGAGGGACCCCCGAAAAACTGTTTTTT. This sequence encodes CASSLGGTPEKLFF.

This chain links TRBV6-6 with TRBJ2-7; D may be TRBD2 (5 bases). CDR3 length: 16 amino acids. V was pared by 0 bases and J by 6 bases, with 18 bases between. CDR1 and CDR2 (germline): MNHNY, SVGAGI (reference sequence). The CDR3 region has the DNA TGTGCCAGCAGTTACTCCCCTAGCCAACGCCGCGGCGAGCAGTACTTC. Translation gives CASSYSPSQRRGEQYF.

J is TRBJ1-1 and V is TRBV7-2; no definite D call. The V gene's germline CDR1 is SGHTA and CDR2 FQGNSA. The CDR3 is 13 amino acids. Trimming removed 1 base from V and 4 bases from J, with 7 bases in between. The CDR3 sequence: CASSLDFVTEAFF. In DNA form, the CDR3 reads TGTGCCAGCAGCTTAGATTTCGTCACTGAAGCTTTCTTT.

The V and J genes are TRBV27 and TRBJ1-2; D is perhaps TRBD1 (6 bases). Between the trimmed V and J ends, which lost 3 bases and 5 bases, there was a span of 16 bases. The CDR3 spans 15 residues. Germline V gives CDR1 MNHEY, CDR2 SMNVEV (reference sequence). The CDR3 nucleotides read TGTGCCAGCAGTTTCTGGGCGGGGGCACAATATGGCTACACCTTC. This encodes CASSFWAGAQYGYTF.

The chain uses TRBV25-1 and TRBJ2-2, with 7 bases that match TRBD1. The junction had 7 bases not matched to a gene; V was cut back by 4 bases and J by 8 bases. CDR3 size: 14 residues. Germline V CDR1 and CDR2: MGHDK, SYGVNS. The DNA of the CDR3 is TGTGCCAGCAGTGTCAAACAGGGGACGGGGGAGCTGTTTTTT. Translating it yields CASSVKQGTGELFF.

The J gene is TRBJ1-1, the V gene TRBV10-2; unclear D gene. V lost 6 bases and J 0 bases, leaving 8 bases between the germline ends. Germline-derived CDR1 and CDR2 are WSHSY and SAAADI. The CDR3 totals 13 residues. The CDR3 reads CASSGGMNTEAFF. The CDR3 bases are TGCGCCAGCAGCGGCGGTATGAACACTGAAGCTTTCTTT.

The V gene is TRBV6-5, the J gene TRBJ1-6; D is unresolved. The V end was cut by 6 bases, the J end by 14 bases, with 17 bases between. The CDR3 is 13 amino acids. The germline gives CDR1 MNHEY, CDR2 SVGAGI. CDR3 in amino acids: CASRGPVGVTLHF. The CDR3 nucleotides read TGTGCCAGCAGGGGCCCTGTAGGTGTCACCCTCCACTTT.

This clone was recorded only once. CDR3 DNA: TGTGCCAGCAGCGTACAACTCTTTGAGGGGGATGAAAAACTGTTTTTT. As protein: CASSVQLFEGDEKLFF. The chain recombines TRBV9 with TRBJ1-4; D may be TRBD1 (6 bases). Germline V gene lookup returns CDR1 SGDLS and CDR2 YYNGEE. Trimming took off 1 base at V and 6 bases at J, with 16 bases between the two ends. The CDR3 length is 16 residues.

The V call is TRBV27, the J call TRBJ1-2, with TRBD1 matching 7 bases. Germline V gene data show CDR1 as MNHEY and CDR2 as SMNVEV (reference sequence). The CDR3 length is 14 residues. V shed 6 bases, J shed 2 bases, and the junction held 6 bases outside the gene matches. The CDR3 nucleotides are TGTGCCAGCAGCCCCGCGACAGGGAACTATGGCTACACCTTC. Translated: CASSPATGNYGYTF.

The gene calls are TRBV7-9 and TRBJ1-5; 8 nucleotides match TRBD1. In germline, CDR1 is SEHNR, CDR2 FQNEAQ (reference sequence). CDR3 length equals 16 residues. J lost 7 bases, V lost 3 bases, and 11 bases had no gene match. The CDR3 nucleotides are TGTGCCAGCAGCTTCGAAACCGGGACAGGTGGACAGCCCCAGCATTTT. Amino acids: CASSFETGTGGQPQHF.

CDR3 coding DNA: TGTGCCAGCAGCGCCCATCTACAGGGGGATTTTTACGAGCAGTACTTC. It translates to CASSAHLQGDFYEQYF. The chain recombines TRBV5-5 with TRBJ2-7, with 8 bases aligning to TRBD1. V lost 4 bases and J lost 4; bases outside the gene matches: 13. CDR3 size: 16 residues. CDR1 is SGHKS and CDR2 is YYEKEE in the germline V gene (reference sequence).